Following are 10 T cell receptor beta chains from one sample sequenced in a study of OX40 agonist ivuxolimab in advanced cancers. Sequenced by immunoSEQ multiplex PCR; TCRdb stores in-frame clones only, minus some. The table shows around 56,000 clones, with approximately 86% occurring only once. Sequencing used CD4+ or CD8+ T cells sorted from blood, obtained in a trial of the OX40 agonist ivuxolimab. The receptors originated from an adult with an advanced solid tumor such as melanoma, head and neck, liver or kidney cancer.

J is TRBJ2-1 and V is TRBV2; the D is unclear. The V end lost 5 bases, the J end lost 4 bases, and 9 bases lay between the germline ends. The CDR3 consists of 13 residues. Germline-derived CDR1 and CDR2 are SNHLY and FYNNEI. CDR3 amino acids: CASSLTAYNEQFF. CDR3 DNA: TGTGCCAGCAGTTTAACGGCTTACAATGAGCAGTTCTTC.

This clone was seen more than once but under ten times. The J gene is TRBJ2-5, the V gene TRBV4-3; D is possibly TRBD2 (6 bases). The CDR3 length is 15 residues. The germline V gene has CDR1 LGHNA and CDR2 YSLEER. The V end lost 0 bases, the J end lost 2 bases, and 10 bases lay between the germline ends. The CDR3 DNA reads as TGCGCCAGCAGCCAAGATACGACTAGTCAAGAGACCCAGTACTTC. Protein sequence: CASSQDTTSQETQYF.

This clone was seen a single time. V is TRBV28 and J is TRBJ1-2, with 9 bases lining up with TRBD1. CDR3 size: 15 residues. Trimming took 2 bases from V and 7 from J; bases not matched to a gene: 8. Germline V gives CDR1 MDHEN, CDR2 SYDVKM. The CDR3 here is CASSLKGRQGGGYTF. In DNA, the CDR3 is TGTGCCAGCAGTTTAAAAGGTCGACAGGGGGGTGGCTACACCTTC.

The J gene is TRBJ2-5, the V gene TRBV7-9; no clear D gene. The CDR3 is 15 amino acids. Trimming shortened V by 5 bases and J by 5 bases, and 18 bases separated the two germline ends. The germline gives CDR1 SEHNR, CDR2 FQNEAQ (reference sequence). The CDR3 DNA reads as TGTGCCAGCAGCCCGTGGGTCAACCTGGGGGAGACCCAGTACTTC. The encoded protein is CASSPWVNLGETQYF.

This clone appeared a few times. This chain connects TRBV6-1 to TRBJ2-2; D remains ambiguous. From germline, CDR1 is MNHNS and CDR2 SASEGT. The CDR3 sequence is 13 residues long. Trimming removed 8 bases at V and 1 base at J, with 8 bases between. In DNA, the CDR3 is TGTGCCAGCGATCGAGGGAACACCGGGGAGCTGTTTTTT. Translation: CASDRGNTGELFF.

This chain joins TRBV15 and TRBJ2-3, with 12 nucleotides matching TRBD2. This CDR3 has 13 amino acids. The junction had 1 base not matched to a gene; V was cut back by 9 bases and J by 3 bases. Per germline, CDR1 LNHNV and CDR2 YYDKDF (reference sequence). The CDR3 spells CATGLAGTDTQYF. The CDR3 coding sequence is TGTGCCACTGGACTAGCGGGAACAGATACGCAGTATTTT.

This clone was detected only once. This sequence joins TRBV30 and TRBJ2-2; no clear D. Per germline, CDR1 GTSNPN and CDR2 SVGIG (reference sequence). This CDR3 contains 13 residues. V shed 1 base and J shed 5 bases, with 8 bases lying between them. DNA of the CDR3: TGTGCCTGGAGTGGGCCTGGGACCGGGGAGCTGTTTTTT. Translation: CAWSGPGTGELFF.

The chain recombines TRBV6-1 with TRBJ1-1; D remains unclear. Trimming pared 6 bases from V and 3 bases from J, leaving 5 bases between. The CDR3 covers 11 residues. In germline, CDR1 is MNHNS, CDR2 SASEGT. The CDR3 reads CASREYTEAFF. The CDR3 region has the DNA TGTGCCAGCAGAGAGTACACTGAAGCTTTCTTT.

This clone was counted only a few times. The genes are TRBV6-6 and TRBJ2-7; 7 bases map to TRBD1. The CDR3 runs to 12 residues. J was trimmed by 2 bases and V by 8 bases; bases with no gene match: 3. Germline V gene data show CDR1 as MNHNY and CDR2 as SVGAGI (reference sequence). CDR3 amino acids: CASAQGAYEQYF. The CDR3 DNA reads TGTGCCAGCGCCCAGGGGGCCTACGAGCAGTACTTC.

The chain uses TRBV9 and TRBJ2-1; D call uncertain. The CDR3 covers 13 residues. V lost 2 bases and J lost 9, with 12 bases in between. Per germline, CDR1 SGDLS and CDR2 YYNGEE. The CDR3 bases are TGTGCCAGCAGCGTCGCCCACTTCGGTGAGCAGTTCTTC. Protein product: CASSVAHFGEQFF. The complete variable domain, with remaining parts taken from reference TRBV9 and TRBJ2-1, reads DSGVTQTPKHLITATGQRVTLRCSPRSGDLSVYWYQQSLDQGLQFLIQYYNGEERAKGNILERFSAQQFPDLHSELNLSSLELGDSALYFCASSVAHFGEQFFGPGTRLTVL.